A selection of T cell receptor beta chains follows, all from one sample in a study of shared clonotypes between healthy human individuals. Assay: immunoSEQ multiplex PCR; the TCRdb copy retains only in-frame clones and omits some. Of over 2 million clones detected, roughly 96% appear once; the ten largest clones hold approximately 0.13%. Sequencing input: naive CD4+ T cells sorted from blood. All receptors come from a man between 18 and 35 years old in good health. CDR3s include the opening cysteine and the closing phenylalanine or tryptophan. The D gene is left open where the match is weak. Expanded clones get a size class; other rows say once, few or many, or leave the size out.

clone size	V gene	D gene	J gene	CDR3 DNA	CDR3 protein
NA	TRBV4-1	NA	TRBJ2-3	TGCGCCAGCAGCCAAGTTGCAGGTGCGGGTACGCAGTATTTT	CASSQVAGAGTQYF
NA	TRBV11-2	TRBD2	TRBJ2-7	TGTGCCAGCAGCCCCAGACTAGCGGGGTCCTACGAGCAGTACTTC	CASSPRLAGSYEQYF
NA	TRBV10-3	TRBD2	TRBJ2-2	TGTGCCGCAATCGGGGGGTTGAGCGGGGAGCTGTTTTTT	CAAIGGLSGELFF
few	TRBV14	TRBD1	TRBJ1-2	TGTGCCAGCAGCCAAGCCGGGACAGGGGGCGTTTATGGCTACACCTTC	CASSQAGTGGVYGYTF
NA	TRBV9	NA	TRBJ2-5	TGTGCCAGCAGCGTTAGTAGTAGGATCTTAGACAGTCGGCAGACCCAGTACTTC	CASSVSSRILDSRQTQYF
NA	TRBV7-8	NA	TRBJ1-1	TGTGCCAGCAGCTTAGAACGTTTAGGGAACACTGAAGCTTTCTTT	CASSLERLGNTEAFF
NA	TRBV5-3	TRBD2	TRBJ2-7	TGTGCCAGAAGCGTAGGACTAGCGGGACCCTACGAGCAGTACTTC	CARSVGLAGPYEQYF
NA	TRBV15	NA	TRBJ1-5	TGTGCCACCAGCAACATTGATAGCAATCAGCCCCAGCATTTT	CATSNIDSNQPQHF
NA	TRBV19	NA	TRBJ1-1	TGTGCCAGTAGTATGTCGGACATGGTCTACACTGAAGCTTTCTTT	CASSMSDMVYTEAFF
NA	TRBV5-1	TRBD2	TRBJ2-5	TGCGCCAGCAGCTCGGGACTAGCGGTCCCCCAAGAGACCCAGTACTTC	CASSSGLAVPQETQYF
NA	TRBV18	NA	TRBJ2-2	TGTGCCAGCTCACCGCGGGGCGGCGGGGAGCTGTTTTTT	CASSPRGGGELFF
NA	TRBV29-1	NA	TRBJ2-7	TGCAGCGTTGCGGGGTCCTACGAGCAGTACTTC	CSVAGSYEQYF
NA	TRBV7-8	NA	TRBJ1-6	TGTGCCAGCAGCTTTCAAGGGGCAGATACCTCCTATAATTCACCCCTCCACTTT	CASSFQGADTSYNSPLHF
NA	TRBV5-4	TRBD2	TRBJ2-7	TGTGCCAGCAGCCCCCCCGGGACTATATCCTACGAGCAGTACTTC	CASSPPGTISYEQYF
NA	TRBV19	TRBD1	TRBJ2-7	TGTGCCAGTAGTATTAAGGGGACAGGGGTCTACGAGCAGTACTTC	CASSIKGTGVYEQYF
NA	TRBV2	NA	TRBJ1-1	TGTGCCAGCAGGGGCGGTTCCACTGAAGCTTTCTTT	CASRGGSTEAFF
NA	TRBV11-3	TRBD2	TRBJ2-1	TGTGCCAGCAGCTTCACTAGCGGTAGTAACAATGAGCAGTTCTTC	CASSFTSGSNNEQFF
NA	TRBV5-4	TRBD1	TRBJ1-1	TGTGCCAGCAGCTCTCCGGGACAGGGAATTAACACTGAAGCTTTCTTT	CASSSPGQGINTEAFF
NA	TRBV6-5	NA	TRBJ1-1	TGTGCCAGCAGTAAATTTATCAGTGCGAACACTGAAGCTTTCTTT	CASSKFISANTEAFF
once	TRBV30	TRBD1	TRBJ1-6	TGTGCCTGGGGGGACAGATATAATTCACCCCTCCACTTT	CAWGDRYNSPLHF
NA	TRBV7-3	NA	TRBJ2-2	TGTGCCAGCGCGGGGAACGGGGAGCTGTTTTTT	CASAGNGELFF
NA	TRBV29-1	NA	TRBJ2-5	TGCAGCGTAGGACAGCAAGAGACCCAGTACTTC	CSVGQQETQYF
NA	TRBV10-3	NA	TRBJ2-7	TGTGCCATCAACACCAGGGGTTCCGAGCAGTACTTC	CAINTRGSEQYF
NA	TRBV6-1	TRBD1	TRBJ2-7	TGTGCCAGCAGTGAACAGGGGGCCTTTCCCTACGAGCAGTACTTC	CASSEQGAFPYEQYF
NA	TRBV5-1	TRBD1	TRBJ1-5	TGCGCCAGCAGCTTGGGGGACAGTTCAAATCAGCCCCAGCATTTT	CASSLGDSSNQPQHF
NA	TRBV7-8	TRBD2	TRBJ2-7	TGTGCCAGCAGCCTAAGGGTTAGCGGGAGGAATCCCTACGAGCAGTACTTC	CASSLRVSGRNPYEQYF
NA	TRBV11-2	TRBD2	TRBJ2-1	TGTGCCAGCAGCTTAGTAGCGGGGGCCTCCTACAATGAGCAGTTCTTC	CASSLVAGASYNEQFF
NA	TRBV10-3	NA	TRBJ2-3	TGTGCCATCAGTGACGGCGAGAGGAGGACAGATACGCAGTATTTT	CAISDGERRTDTQYF
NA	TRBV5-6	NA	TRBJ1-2	TGTGCCAGCAGCTTTCCAGAGGGGCACGGTGGCTACACCTTC	CASSFPEGHGGYTF
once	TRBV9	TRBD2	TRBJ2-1	TGTGCCAGCAGCGTTGCCGGACTAGCGGGGATGAATGAGCAGTTCTTC	CASSVAGLAGMNEQFF
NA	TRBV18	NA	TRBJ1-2	TGTGCCAGCTCACAAGGGACTCCCCGTGCGGGAGGCTACACCTTC	CASSQGTPRAGGYTF
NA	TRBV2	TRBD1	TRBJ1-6	TGTGCCAGCAACCAGGGGGTTACCGCTTCACCCCTCCACTTT	CASNQGVTASPLHF
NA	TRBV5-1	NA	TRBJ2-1	TGCGCCAGCAGCTCGGGACTTGCAAATTCCTACAATGAGCAGTTCTTC	CASSSGLANSYNEQFF
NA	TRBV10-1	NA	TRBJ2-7	TGCGCCAGCAGTGACCAGGTAGCCTACGAGCAGTACTTC	CASSDQVAYEQYF
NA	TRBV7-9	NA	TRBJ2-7	TGTGCCAGCAGCCTCCCAGGGGGGCGCCAGGACGAGCAGTACTTC	CASSLPGGRQDEQYF
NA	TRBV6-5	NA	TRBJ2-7	TGTGCCAGCAGAACCCCCCAGGCCACCGGGTACGAGCAGTACTTC	CASRTPQATGYEQYF
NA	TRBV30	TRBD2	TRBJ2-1	TGTGCCTGGAGCGGGACTAGATCAGGAGTGAGTTACAATGAGCAGTTCTTC	CAWSGTRSGVSYNEQFF
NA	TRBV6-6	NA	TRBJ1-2	TGTGCCAGCAGTAGCAACTATGGCTACACCTTC	CASSSNYGYTF
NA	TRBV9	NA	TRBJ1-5	TGTGCCAGCAGCGTAGGAGTGGGGGCAGGGAAGGATCAGCCCCAGCATTTT	CASSVGVGAGKDQPQHF
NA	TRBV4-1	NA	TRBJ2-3	TGCGCCAGCAGCCAAGGGGATCTCGGCACAGATACGCAGTATTTT	CASSQGDLGTDTQYF